This TCR beta chain appears in the sequencing data of a study of tumor and adjacent non-tumor tissue in lung cancer. Findings and caveats of the study: Tumor tissue had significantly higher TCR diversity than normal lung. Tumor repertoires had a smaller top 100 clone share than normal lung.

RNA was extracted from bulk tissue without any cell sorting. This non-tumor lung sample came from over 3 cm beyond the tumor edge. This CDR3 is 15 amino acids long. Per the germline V gene, CDR1 is MNHEY and CDR2 is SVGAGI. The J segment lost 5 bases and the V segment lost 0 bases, leaving 5 bases of the junction unmatched. With regard to this clonotype: The target antigen is unknown.

TCRbeta libraries were built with three rounds of nested PCR, modified from ARM-PCR. One entry per CDR3 protein results from TCRdb running MiXCR on the multiplex PCR reads. The sample comprises 48,000 or so distinct CDR3 sequences, less than 70% of which are singletons, and approximately 30% rests with the top ten. The receptor's source is a woman in her sixties or seventies with non-small cell lung cancer. Sequences were obtained from distant non-tumor lung tissue. The chain recombines TRBV6-5 with TRBJ2-3; 7 bases fit TRBD2. CDR3 sequence: CASSYSTGGRDTQYF. CDR3 DNA: TGTGCCAGCAGTTACTCAACGGGAGGTCGAGATACGCAGTATTTT.